What follows describes a single TCR beta chain. The antigen is undetermined. These data are taken from a study of T-cell memory formation after mild COVID-19. Study as a whole: TCR clusters were largely donor specific. Study-wide results and caveats: The study found contracting CD4+ clones mainly in CM and EM and contracting CD8+ clones in EMRA.

V gave up 5 bases and J gave up 7 bases; unmatched junction bases: 14. Germline values: CDR1 DFQATT, CDR2 SNEGSKA (reference sequence). This CDR3 contains 17 residues. TCR alpha and TCR beta cDNA libraries with sample barcodes and UMIs came from 5'RACE using constant-segment primers. MiXCR, run by TCRdb on the 5' RACE reads, gives a single entry per CDR3 protein. The data show about 390,000 distinct CDR3 sequences, with around a sixth seen just once and about 22% held by the top ten. The sequencing sample was made of PBMCs or a T cell subset sorted from them (not recorded which). The gene calls are TRBV20-1 and TRBJ2-2; 12 bases are shared with TRBD1. The TCR sequence derives from a man between 18 and 29 years old who had mild COVID-19 (a few samples of this study predate the infection). Cell type and time point are not known. For the CDR3, the DNA is TGCAGTGCTCGCCTCCTTGGGACAGGGGGCATCATCGGGGAGCTGTTTTTT. Protein: CSARLLGTGGIIGELFF.